This entry features one TCR beta chain sequence. What it binds is not known. The authors prepared UMI-labeled TRB cDNA libraries by 5' RACE. From its re-call of the 5' RACE reads, TCRdb lists each CDR3 protein once, without DNA. The clone table shows 20,000 to 30,000 distinct CDR3 sequences, with the ten largest holding roughly 2.8%. This sample is part of a study of CXCR3-negative and CXCR3-positive naive CD8 T cells. General observations from the study: Both of the naive subsets showed about the same high diversity, but memory CD8+ cells had much less.

CDR1 is DFQATT and CDR2 is SNEGSKA in the germline V gene (reference sequence). This CDR3 comprises 13 residues. This clonotype originated in a human donor in good health. Some clones in this sample may be carry-over from other donors' samples. Sequences were obtained from naive CXCR3- CD8+ T cells from blood. The subset was: CD45RO-CCR7+CD27+CD95- naive CD8+ T cells lacking CXCR3 (TNR3-). The gene calls are TRBV20-1 and TRBJ2-7; the D call from TCRdb, TRBD1, cannot be confirmed without DNA. CDR3 loop: CSANPRENYEQYF.